Each of the 30 T cell receptor beta chains below was sequenced from the same sample in a study of control samples from healthy donors and cancer patients. Clones were read by immunoSEQ multiplex PCR, and TCRdb kept only the in-frame ones, dropping some. Of 160,000 or so clones in the sample, around 96% were seen once. Sequences were obtained from blood. All receptors come from a woman aged 30 to 39 in good health.

The chain combines TRBV15 with TRBJ1-2; D remains unclear. The germline V gene encodes CDR1 LNHNV and CDR2 YYDKDF (reference sequence). V lost 0 bases, J lost 7 bases, and 18 bases lay in between. The CDR3 sequence is 16 residues long. CDR3 bases: TGTGCCACCAGCAGAGATCCAGACGGGCGGTTCTCTGGCTACACCTTC. Amino acid sequence: CATSRDPDGRFSGYTF. The full variable domain, in which reference TRBV15 and TRBJ1-2 provide the parts outside the CDR3, is DAMVIQNPRYQVTQFGKPVTLSCSQTLNHNVMYWYQQKSSQAPKLLFHYYDKDFNNEADTPDNFQSRRPNTSFCFLDIRSPGLGDTAMYLCATSRDPDGRFSGYTFGSGTRLTVV.

This clone has a single count. The rearrangement joins TRBV5-5 to TRBJ2-2; TRBD2 might be the D (6 bases). The CDR3 runs to 13 residues. The germline CDR1 and CDR2 sequences are SGHKS and YYEKEE (reference sequence). Trimming took off 4 bases at V and 6 bases at J, with 10 bases between the two ends. The CDR3 DNA is TGTGCCAGCAGCACGCCGGGGGCCGGGGAGCTGTTTTTT. The encoded protein is CASSTPGAGELFF.

The rearrangement joins TRBV4-2 to TRBJ2-5; D gene uncertain. The ends were cut back, 0 bases at V and 0 bases at J, with 17 bases in the middle. The CDR3 sequence is 18 residues long. Germline V gives CDR1 LGHNA, CDR2 YNFKEQ. CDR3 bases: TGTGCCAGCAGCCAAGAGAGTAGGAGTATTGGGTACCAAGAGACCCAGTACTTC. It yields the protein CASSQESRSIGYQETQYF.

The chain combines TRBV6-5 with TRBJ1-1; D remains unclear. Germline V gene lookup returns CDR1 MNHEY and CDR2 SVGAGI. V was cut by 3 bases and J by 5 bases, with 13 bases left in between. This CDR3 comprises 14 residues. CDR3 nucleotide sequence: TGTGCCAGCAGTTATGAGCCAGGCGGAACTGAAGCTTTCTTT. Protein product: CASSYEPGGTEAFF.

The V gene is TRBV5-1, the J gene TRBJ1-5; 8 bases match TRBD1. From germline, CDR1 is SGHRS and CDR2 YFSETQ. This CDR3 region has 15 residues. V gave up 3 bases and J gave up 6 bases; unmatched junction bases: 8. CDR3 nucleotide sequence: TGCGCCAGCAGCTGGGGGACAGGTGGAAGTCAGCCCCAGCATTTT. It translates to CASSWGTGGSQPQHF.

The chain combines TRBV15 with TRBJ1-1; D remains ambiguous. CDR1 and CDR2 from the germline V gene are LNHNV and YYDKDF (reference sequence). The CDR3 totals 14 residues. V was shortened by 1 base and J by 6 bases, with 12 bases between the two germline ends. The CDR3 protein is CATSRVVGSPEAFF. The CDR3 DNA reads as TGTGCCACCAGCAGAGTCGTTGGGAGTCCTGAAGCTTTCTTT.

This clone was counted only a few times. The genes are TRBV5-4 and TRBJ1-1, with unresolved D. Germline CDR1 SGHNT, CDR2 YYREEE (reference sequence). V lost 4 bases to trimming and J lost 4 bases, with 14 bases between them. The CDR3 is 14 amino acids. Written as DNA, the CDR3 is TGTGCCAGCAGCCGTGACCACGGGCGCACTGAAGCTTTCTTT. Its protein product is CASSRDHGRTEAFF. The whole variable domain, filled in from reference TRBV5-4 and TRBJ1-1, reads ETGVTQSPTHLIKTRGQQVTLRCSSQSGHNTVSWYQQALGQGPQFIFQYYREEENGRGNFPPRFSGLQFPNYSSELNVNALELDDSALYLCASSRDHGRTEAFFGQGTRLTVV.

CDR3 in amino acids: CASSNPLLQVGTDTQYF. The CDR3 DNA sequence: TGTGCCAGCAGCAATCCCCTTCTCCAAGTGGGCACAGATACGCAGTATTTT. The chain couples TRBV21-1 to TRBJ2-3. TRBV21-1 is tagged as a pseudogene. The CDR3 is 17 amino acids.

This clone was counted a single time. The rearrangement uses TRBV6-1 and TRBJ2-1, with TRBD2 identical over 12 bases. The CDR3 covers 16 residues. CDR1 is MNHNS, CDR2 SASEGT, per germline. Trimming at V came to 4 bases and at J to 3 bases, leaving 4 bases not matched to a gene. This CDR3 is CASSVTSGSIYNEQFF. CDR3 nucleotide sequence: TGTGCCAGCAGTGTGACTAGCGGGAGTATCTACAATGAGCAGTTCTTC.

This chain joins TRBV29-1 and TRBJ2-7; no clear D gene. The CDR3 length is 12 residues. Germline values: CDR1 SQVTM, CDR2 ANQGSEA. Trimming pared 8 bases from V and 2 bases from J, leaving 13 bases between. Here the CDR3 DNA reads TGCAGCCCCTCGTCATTAACCTACGAGCAGTACTTC. It specifies CSPSSLTYEQYF.

CDR3 sequence (DNA): TGTGCCAGCAGCTGGCCATGGACGCGGGGCGGGGACACCGGGGAGCTGTTTTTT. As protein: CASSWPWTRGGDTGELFF. The chain employs TRBV11-2 and TRBJ2-2, with a tentative D call TRBD2 (6 bases). The CDR3 runs 18 residues. Germline lookup yields CDR1 SGHAT and CDR2 FQNNGV. V was cut by 4 bases and J by 3 bases, with 21 bases left in between.

This clone appeared a single time. This chain links TRBV14 with TRBJ2-7; D call uncertain. The CDR3 covers 15 residues. CDR1 SGHDN and CDR2 FVKESK come from the germline V gene. V lost 1 base and J lost 2, with 12 bases in between. DNA for the CDR3: TGTGCCAGCAGCCAAGGGCGGACGGCTACCTACGAGCAGTACTTC. Translating gives CASSQGRTATYEQYF.

The chain joins TRBV11-2 to TRBJ2-5, with 7 bases fitting TRBD2. The trim removed 2 bases at V and 4 bases at J, leaving 10 bases unmatched. The CDR3 is 16 residues long. Germline loops: CDR1 SGHAT, CDR2 FQNNGV. The CDR3 reads CASSLIRGGRRETQYF. The CDR3 DNA reads as TGTGCCAGCAGCTTAATTCGCGGGGGTAGGCGAGAGACCCAGTACTTC.

This chain joins TRBV21-1 and TRBJ2-7; TRBD1, as called in the table, went unchecked against the DNA. TRBV21-1 is reported as a pseudogene. CDR3 length: 15 residues. The CDR3 loop reads CASSKGPGQGYEQYF. The CDR3 bases are TGTGCCAGCAGCAAAGGACCGGGACAGGGCTACGAGCAGTACTTC.

The V gene is TRBV3-1 (or the pseudogene TRBV3-2), the J gene TRBJ1-6, with D unclear. Trimming shortened V by 6 bases and J by 7 bases, and 13 bases separated the two germline ends. The CDR3 has 14 residues. In germline, CDR1 is LGHDT, CDR2 YNNKEL (reference sequence). The CDR3 region is CASRLRTGNSPLHF. DNA for the CDR3: TGTGCCAGCAGACTCCGGACGGGCAATTCACCCCTCCACTTT.

The gene calls are TRBV13 and TRBJ2-7; 8 bases match TRBD1. The CDR3 spans 14 residues. V lost 5 bases to trimming and J lost 3 bases; unmatched junction nucleotides: 6. In germline, CDR1 is PRHDT, CDR2 FYEKMQ (reference sequence). CDR3 sequence reads: CASSLTGDGYEQYF. In nucleotides, the CDR3 is TGTGCCAGCAGCCTGACAGGGGATGGCTACGAGCAGTACTTC.

This clone was found once. V is TRBV7-6 and J is TRBJ1-4; D is possibly TRBD1 (6 bases). Germline CDR1 is SGHVS and CDR2 is FNYEAQ. The CDR3 covers 15 residues. V shed 2 bases and J shed 7 bases, with 14 bases lying between them. This chain's CDR3 is CASSLRWGAGEKLFF. The CDR3 DNA follows: TGTGCCAGCAGCTTAAGGTGGGGGGCGGGTGAAAAACTGTTTTTT.

This clone was seen just once. This chain links TRBV27 with TRBJ1-4; perhaps TRBD1 as D (6 bases). Trimming shortened V by 4 bases and J by 7 bases, and 19 bases separated the two germline ends. Germline values: CDR1 MNHEY, CDR2 SMNVEV (reference sequence). CDR3 length equals 16 residues. The CDR3 sequence: CASSSSLGGAVEKLFF. The CDR3 bases are TGTGCCAGCAGTTCAAGTCTCGGGGGGGCTGTTGAAAAACTGTTTTTT.

The chain carries TRBV6-5 and TRBJ2-7; 10 nucleotides agree with TRBD1. After removal of 6 bases from V and 4 bases from J, the junction contained 9 bases not matched to a gene. The CDR3 length is 15 residues. Germline V gene sequence: CDR1 MNHEY, CDR2 SVGAGI. CDR3 coding DNA: TGTGCCAGCAGCCAAGGGGGACAGGGGCCTTACGAGCAGTACTTC. It yields the protein CASSQGGQGPYEQYF.

The CDR3 region is CASTGLGWETQYF. CDR3 in DNA: TGTGCCAGCACGGGACTGGGGTGGGAGACCCAGTACTTC. The chain combines TRBV2 with TRBJ2-5; perhaps TRBD2 as D (6 bases). This CDR3 has 13 residues. Germline CDR1 SNHLY, CDR2 FYNNEI. V lost 7 bases to trimming and J lost 5 bases, with 14 bases between them.

The chain combines TRBV27 with TRBJ1-2; TRBD1 aligns across 7 bases. With V trimmed by 5 bases and J by 8 bases, 8 bases remained unmatched. The germline V gene has CDR1 MNHEY and CDR2 SMNVEV (reference sequence). There are 13 residues in the CDR3. The CDR3 loop is CASSTQTGSGYTF. The CDR3 DNA sequence: TGTGCCAGCAGTACCCAGACAGGGAGCGGCTACACCTTC.

The chain has TRBV15 and TRBJ1-3; perhaps TRBD1 as D (5 bases). The V end was cut by 0 bases, the J end by 2 bases, with 8 bases between. The CDR3 spans 15 residues. The V gene's germline CDR1 is LNHNV and CDR2 YYDKDF (reference sequence). CDR3 sequence reads: CATSRDRGTGNTIYF. As DNA, the CDR3 is TGTGCCACCAGCAGAGATCGGGGGACTGGAAACACCATATATTTT. Drawing the rest from reference TRBV15 and TRBJ1-3, the complete variable domain is DAMVIQNPRYQVTQFGKPVTLSCSQTLNHNVMYWYQQKSSQAPKLLFHYYDKDFNNEADTPDNFQSRRPNTSFCFLDIRSPGLGDTAMYLCATSRDRGTGNTIYFGEGSWLTVV.

This chain links TRBV5-1 with TRBJ1-6, with D maybe TRBD1 (6 bases). Trimming left V 0 bases short and J 7 bases short, with 17 bases between. The CDR3 loop spans 17 amino acids. Per germline, CDR1 SGHRS and CDR2 YFSETQ. In DNA form, the CDR3 reads TGCGCCAGCAGCTTGGCCCCACACCGGGACATCAATTCACCCCTCCACTTT. This encodes CASSLAPHRDINSPLHF.

This chain joins TRBV3-1 (or the pseudogene TRBV3-2) and TRBJ2-1; 13 bases match TRBD2. Germline V gene sequence: CDR1 LGHDT, CDR2 YNNKEL (reference sequence). Trimming at V came to 3 bases and at J to 10 bases, leaving 3 bases not matched to a gene. This CDR3 region has 14 residues. CDR3 sequence reads: CASSHGGLAGEQFF. The CDR3 DNA is TGTGCCAGCAGCCACGGGGGACTAGCGGGAGAGCAGTTCTTC.

The chain links TRBV2 to TRBJ2-6, with TRBD2 matching over 9 bases. The J segment lost 0 bases and the V segment lost 6 bases, leaving 6 bases of the junction unmatched. CDR3 length equals 17 residues. Germline loops: CDR1 SNHLY, CDR2 FYNNEI. CDR3 protein: CASRTSGLRSGANVLTF. The DNA of the CDR3 is TGTGCCAGCAGGACTAGCGGTTTACGCTCTGGGGCCAACGTCCTGACTTTC.

The J gene is TRBJ1-2, the V gene TRBV5-1; TRBD1 aligns across 9 bases. Germline CDR1 is SGHRS and CDR2 is YFSETQ. J lost 5 bases, V lost 7 bases, and 6 bases had no gene match. This CDR3 comprises 13 residues. CDR3 bases: TGCGCCAGCGCTCGGGACAGGGCTTATGGCTACACCTTC. Translation: CASARDRAYGYTF.

The chain carries TRBV6-5 and TRBJ1-2, with D perhaps matching TRBD1 (5 bases). The V and J ends lost 0 bases and 1 base respectively, with 9 bases between them. The V gene's germline CDR1 is MNHEY and CDR2 SVGAGI. The CDR3 is 15 amino acids. The CDR3 spells CASSYSRDLNYGYTF. The CDR3 nucleotides are TGTGCCAGCAGTTACTCCAGGGACCTTAACTATGGCTACACCTTC.

This chain joins TRBV4-1 and TRBJ1-1; 7 bases are shared with TRBD1. With V trimmed by 0 bases and J by 2 bases, 6 bases remained unmatched. The length of the CDR3 is 16 residues. Germline V CDR1 and CDR2: MGHRA, YSYEKL. The CDR3 nucleotides read TGCGCCAGCAGCCAAGATAGGGCAGGGGGTAACACTGAAGCTTTCTTT. Its translation: CASSQDRAGGNTEAFF.

The V gene is TRBV6-5, the J gene TRBJ2-7; 7 nucleotides agree with TRBD2. The length of the CDR3 is 14 residues. With V trimmed by 2 bases and J by 3 bases, 4 bases remained unmatched. Germline V gives CDR1 MNHEY, CDR2 SVGAGI. For the CDR3, the DNA is TGTGCCAGCAGTTACGGCGGGAGTGGCTACGAGCAGTACTTC. As protein: CASSYGGSGYEQYF.

The chain has TRBV19 and TRBJ2-5; 9 bases fit TRBD1. Losses at the gene ends were 1 base for V and 5 bases for J; bases not matched to a gene: 5. The germline V gene has CDR1 LNHDA and CDR2 SQIVND (reference sequence). The CDR3 is made up of 15 amino acids. The CDR3 protein is CASSIAGTGTETQYF. In DNA, the CDR3 is TGTGCCAGTAGTATAGCTGGGACAGGGACGGAGACCCAGTACTTC.